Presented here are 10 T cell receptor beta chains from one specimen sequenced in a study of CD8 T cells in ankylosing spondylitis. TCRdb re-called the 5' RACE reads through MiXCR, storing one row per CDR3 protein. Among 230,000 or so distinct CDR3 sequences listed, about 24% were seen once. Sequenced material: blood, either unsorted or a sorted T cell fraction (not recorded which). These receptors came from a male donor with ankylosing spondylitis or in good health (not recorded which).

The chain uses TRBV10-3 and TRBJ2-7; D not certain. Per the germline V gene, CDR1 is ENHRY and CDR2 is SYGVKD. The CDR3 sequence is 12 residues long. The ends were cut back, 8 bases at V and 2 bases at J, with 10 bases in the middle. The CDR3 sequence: CAISTETYEQYF. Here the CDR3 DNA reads TGTGCCATCTCGACGGAGACCTACGAGCAGTACTTC.

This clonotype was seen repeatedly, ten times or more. The CDR3 here is CSVEGRAATEAFF. The CDR3 region has the DNA TGCAGCGTTGAAGGCAGGGCAGCCACTGAAGCTTTCTTT. This chain joins TRBV29-1 and TRBJ1-1, with D perhaps TRBD1 (5 bases). This CDR3 has 13 amino acids. The germline CDR1 and CDR2 sequences are SQVTM and ANQGSEA. Trimming shortened V by 1 base and J by 4 bases, and 10 bases separated the two germline ends. The full variable domain, rest sourced from reference TRBV29-1 and TRBJ1-1, is SAVISQKPSRDICQRGTSLTIQCQVDSQVTMMFWYRQQPGQSLTLIATANQGSEATYESGFVIDKFPISRPNLTFSTLTVSNMSPEDSSIYLCSVEGRAATEAFFGQGTRLTVV.

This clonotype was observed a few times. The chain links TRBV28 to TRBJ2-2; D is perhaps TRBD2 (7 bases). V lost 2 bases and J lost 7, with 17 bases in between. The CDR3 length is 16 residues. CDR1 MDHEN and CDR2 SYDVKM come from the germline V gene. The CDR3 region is CASSLVGGPPVGELFF. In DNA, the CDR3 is TGTGCCAGCAGTTTAGTCGGGGGGCCCCCGGTCGGGGAGCTGTTTTTT. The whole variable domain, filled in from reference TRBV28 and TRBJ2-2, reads DVKVTQSSRYLVKRTGEKVFLECVQDMDHENMFWYRQDPGLGLRLIYFSYDVKMKEKGDIPEGYSVSREKKERFSLILESASTNQTSMYLCASSLVGGPPVGELFFGEGSRLTVL.

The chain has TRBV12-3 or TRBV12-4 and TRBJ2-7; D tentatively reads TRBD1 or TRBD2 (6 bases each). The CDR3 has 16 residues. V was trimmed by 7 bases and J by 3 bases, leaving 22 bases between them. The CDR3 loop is CASTLGGWQKDYEQYF. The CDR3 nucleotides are TGTGCCAGCACCTTAGGGGGGTGGCAAAAGGACTACGAGCAGTACTTC.

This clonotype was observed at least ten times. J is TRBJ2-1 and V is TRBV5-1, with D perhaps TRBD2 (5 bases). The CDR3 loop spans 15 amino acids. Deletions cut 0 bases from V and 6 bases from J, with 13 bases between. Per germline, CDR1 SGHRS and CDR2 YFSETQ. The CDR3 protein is CASSLGGAGPNEQFF. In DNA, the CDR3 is TGCGCCAGCAGCTTGGGGGGAGCCGGCCCCAATGAGCAGTTCTTC.

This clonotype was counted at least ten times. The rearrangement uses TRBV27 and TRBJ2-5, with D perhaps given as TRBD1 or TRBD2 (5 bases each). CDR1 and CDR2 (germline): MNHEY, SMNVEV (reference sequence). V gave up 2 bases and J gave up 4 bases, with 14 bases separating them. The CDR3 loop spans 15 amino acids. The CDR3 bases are TGTGCCAGCAGTTTAGGCTTCGGGGCCCTAGAGACCCAGTACTTC. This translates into CASSLGFGALETQYF.

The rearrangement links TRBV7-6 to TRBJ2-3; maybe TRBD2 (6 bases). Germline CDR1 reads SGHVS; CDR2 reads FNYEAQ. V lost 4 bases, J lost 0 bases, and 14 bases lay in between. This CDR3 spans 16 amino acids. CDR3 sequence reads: CASSSGDRPSTDTQYF. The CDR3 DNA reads TGTGCCAGCAGCTCGGGGGACCGTCCTAGCACAGATACGCAGTATTTT.

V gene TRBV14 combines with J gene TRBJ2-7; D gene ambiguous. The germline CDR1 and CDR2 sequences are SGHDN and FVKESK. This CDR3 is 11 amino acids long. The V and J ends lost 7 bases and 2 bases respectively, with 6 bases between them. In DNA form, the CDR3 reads TGTGCCAGCAAGACCCCCTACGAGCAGTACTTC. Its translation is CASKTPYEQYF.

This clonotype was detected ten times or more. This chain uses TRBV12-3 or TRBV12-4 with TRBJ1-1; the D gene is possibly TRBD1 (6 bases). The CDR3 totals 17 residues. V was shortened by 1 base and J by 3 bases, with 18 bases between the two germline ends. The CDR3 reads CASSLGWTPRGYTEAFF. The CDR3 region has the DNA TGTGCCAGCAGTTTAGGCTGGACCCCCAGGGGTTACACTGAAGCTTTCTTT.

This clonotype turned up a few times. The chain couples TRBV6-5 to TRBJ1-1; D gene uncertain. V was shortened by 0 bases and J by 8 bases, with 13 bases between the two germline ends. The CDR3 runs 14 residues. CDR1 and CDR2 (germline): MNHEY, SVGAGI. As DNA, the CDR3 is TGTGCCAGCAGTTACTCGAGTGGAGGGCGCGAAGCTTTCTTT. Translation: CASSYSSGGREAFF.